The 9 T cell receptor beta chains given below trace back to one sample, sequenced in a study of cytomegalovirus exposure and HLA in healthy donors. The PCR contained 60 Vbeta and 13 Jbeta primers. Sequenced by immunoSEQ multiplex PCR; TCRdb stores in-frame clones only, minus some. The repertoire holds about 62,000 clones, with 70% to 75% as singletons. Sample: PBMCs. These receptors were obtained from a woman in her twenties or thirties in good health and CMV-seronegative.

This sequence joins TRBV19 and TRBJ1-5; D remains unclear. This CDR3 contains 15 residues. Looked up from germline, CDR1 is LNHDA and CDR2 is SQIVND (reference sequence). V was shortened by 1 base and J by 6 bases, with 13 bases between the two germline ends. The CDR3 protein is CASSIVGQEGQPQHF. The CDR3 nucleotides read TGTGCCAGTAGTATAGTCGGCCAGGAGGGTCAGCCCCAGCATTTT.

This clone came up once. J is TRBJ1-3 and V is TRBV7-6, with 7 positions matching TRBD1. The V and J ends lost 5 bases and 0 bases, in that order; junction bases with no gene match: 4. This CDR3 comprises 15 residues. Germline V lookup: CDR1 SGHVS, CDR2 FNYEAQ. The CDR3 bases are TGTGCCAGCAGCCCACAGGGGTACTCTGGAAACACCATATATTTT. Protein sequence: CASSPQGYSGNTIYF.

This chain links TRBV11-2 with TRBJ2-7, with 7 bases that match TRBD2. Germline V gene sequence: CDR1 SGHAT, CDR2 FQNNGV. V lost 5 bases, J lost 2 bases, and 12 bases stayed unmatched. The CDR3 spans 16 residues. The CDR3: CASSPLRRERTYEQYF. CDR3 in DNA: TGTGCCAGCAGCCCCCTGCGGCGGGAGAGAACCTACGAGCAGTACTTC.

The chain uses TRBV6-6 and TRBJ1-2; 9 bases are a match to TRBD1. Trimming removed 2 bases from V and 3 bases from J; junction bases left unmatched: 7. Germline values: CDR1 MNHNY, CDR2 SVGAGI (reference sequence). The CDR3 runs to 16 residues. The CDR3 loop reads CASSYTAGTGYYGYTF. The DNA of the CDR3 is TGTGCCAGCAGTTACACTGCCGGGACAGGGTACTATGGCTACACCTTC.

This clone has just a few counts. V gene TRBV5-4 combines with J gene TRBJ1-2; D may be TRBD1 (6 bases). Trimming cost V 2 bases and J 0 bases, with 11 bases left between them. From germline, CDR1 is SGHNT and CDR2 YYREEE (reference sequence). The CDR3 runs 15 residues. CDR3 sequence (DNA): TGTGCCAGCAGCTTTGAACAGGGAACTAACTATGGCTACACCTTC. Translating gives CASSFEQGTNYGYTF.

This clone was counted a few times. The chain uses TRBV27 and TRBJ2-3; TRBD2 agrees at 9 bases. Trimming removed 3 bases from V and 5 bases from J; junction bases left unmatched: 6. The germline V gene encodes CDR1 MNHEY and CDR2 SMNVEV (reference sequence). This CDR3 has 15 residues. The CDR3 region has the DNA TGTGCCAGCAGTTTTAGCGGGAGAGGGGGAGATACGCAGTATTTT. It is translated as CASSFSGRGGDTQYF.

Details on this clone: The junction shows a germline mismatch at one end, possibly a read error. The chain uses TRBV19 and TRBJ2-7; 9 bases match TRBD1. Germline-derived CDR1 and CDR2 are LNHDA and SQIVND (reference sequence). This CDR3 has 15 residues. The CDR3 nucleotides are TGTGGCAGTAGCCCCGGACAGGGGATCACCTACGAGCAGTACTTC. This codes for CGSSPGQGITYEQYF.

The V gene is TRBV30, the J gene TRBJ2-7, with 9 nucleotides matching TRBD1. This CDR3 region has 13 residues. CDR1 GTSNPN and CDR2 SVGIG come from the germline V gene (reference sequence). The V segment lost 0 bases and the J segment 11 bases; nucleotides outside the gene matches: 8. The CDR3 here is CAWSVEQGATKYF. The CDR3 DNA follows: TGTGCCTGGAGTGTGGAACAGGGGGCCACGAAGTACTTC. The complete variable domain, with remaining parts taken from reference TRBV30 and TRBJ2-7, reads SQTIHQWPATLVQPVGSPLSLECTVEGTSNPNLYWYRQAAGRGLQLLFYSVGIGQISSEVPQNLSASRPQDRQFILSSKKLLLSDSGFYLCAWSVEQGATKYFGPGTRLTVT.

This CDR3 is CASSSTGMGTEAFF. For the CDR3, the DNA is TGTGCCAGCAGCTCGACAGGGATGGGCACTGAAGCTTTCTTT. This chain joins TRBV6-5 and TRBJ1-1, with 7 bases that match TRBD1. CDR3 length: 14 amino acids. Germline V gene lookup returns CDR1 MNHEY and CDR2 SVGAGI. The junction had 8 bases not matched to a gene; V was cut back by 6 bases and J by 4 bases.